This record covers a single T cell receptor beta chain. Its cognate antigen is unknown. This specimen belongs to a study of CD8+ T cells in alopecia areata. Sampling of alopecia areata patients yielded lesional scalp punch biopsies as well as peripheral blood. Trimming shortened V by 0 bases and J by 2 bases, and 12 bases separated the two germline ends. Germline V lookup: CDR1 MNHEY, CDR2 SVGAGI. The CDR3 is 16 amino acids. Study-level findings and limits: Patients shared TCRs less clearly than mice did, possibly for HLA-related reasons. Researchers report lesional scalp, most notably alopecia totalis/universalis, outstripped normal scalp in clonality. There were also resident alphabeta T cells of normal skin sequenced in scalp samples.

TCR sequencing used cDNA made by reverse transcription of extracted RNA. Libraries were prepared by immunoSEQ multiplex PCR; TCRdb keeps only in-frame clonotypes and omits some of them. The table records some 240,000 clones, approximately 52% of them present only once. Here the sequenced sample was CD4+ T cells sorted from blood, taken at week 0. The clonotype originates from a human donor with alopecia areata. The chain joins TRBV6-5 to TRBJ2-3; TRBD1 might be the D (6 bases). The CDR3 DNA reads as TGTGCCAGCAGTTACTCGGGGGCAGGGTCCACAGATACGCAGTATTTT. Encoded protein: CASSYSGAGSTDTQYF.